The clone carrying this T cell receptor (beta chain) has a count of ten or more. The antigen remains unidentified. Germline loops: CDR1 SGHTA, CDR2 FQGNSA. The CDR3 extends over 15 amino acids. Deletions cut 3 bases from V and 3 bases from J, with 14 bases between. This record belongs to a study of T cells after yellow fever vaccination. Study as a whole: Libraries from low-cell-number fractions were prepared with the SMART-Seq v4 Ultra Low Input RNA kit. Study results and caveats: From the bulk population, abundant clonotypes could contaminate and appear within FACS-sorted repertoires. A weaker secondary response peaked on day 5, the primary on day 15.

Template switching by 5'RACE produced TCR cDNA, adding a universal primer site and UMIs. TCRdb itself ran the 5' RACE reads through MiXCR, one entry per CDR3 protein. The top ten hold around 2.5% of the sample, which has 100,000 to 150,000 distinct CDR3 sequences, roughly 6.7% seen once. The source is a man between 18 and 29 years old who received the YFV17D yellow fever vaccine. The chain carries TRBV7-2 and TRBJ2-5; a possible D gene is TRBD1 (6 bases). This material consisted of CD4+ T cells sorted from PBMCs, taken 10 to 11 days after the first yellow fever vaccination. As DNA, the CDR3 is TGTGCCAGCAGCTTTGGGGGCGGACAGAAAGAGACCCAGTACTTC. Translated: CASSFGGGQKETQYF. The complete variable domain, with remaining parts taken from reference TRBV7-2 and TRBJ2-5, reads GAGVSQSPSNKVTEKGKDVELRCDPISGHTALYWYRQSLGQGLEFLIYFQGNSAPDKSGLPSDRFSAERTGGSVSTLTIQRTQQEDSAVYLCASSFGGGQKETQYFGPGTRLLVL.